Below are 5 T cell receptor beta chains sequenced from a single sample in a study of blood T cells in healthy people across ages (dated by TCRdb to 2013 to 2016). The library was produced with 5' RACE. Sequencing relied on an Illumina HiSeq 2500. A second PCR of roughly 7 to 11 cycles was run with a J-beta primer mix and a sample-barcoded 5' primer. The public reads were quality trimmed at Q25 with fastp and then assembled into clones with MiXCR by TCRdb, keeping productive beta chains. Identical CDR3 protein sequences are pooled into one entry, listed with their most common genes and DNA. The sample includes 870,000 or so distinct CDR3 sequences, with under 30% observed a single time. Clones ranked in the top ten supply 17% of the sample. Sequencing was done on a sample of blood. These receptors were obtained from a woman of 80 years or more in good health.

As concerns this clonotype: A much larger clone lies one base from this, so it may be a read error. The chain is built from TRBV6-6 and TRBJ1-2; D perhaps matches TRBD1 (6 bases). CDR1 is MNHNY and CDR2 is SVGAGI in the germline V gene (reference sequence). This CDR3 is built from 13 residues. V lost 7 bases and J 4 bases, leaving 13 bases between the germline ends. CDR3 protein: CASKEGGPYGYTF. CDR3 in DNA: TGTGCCAGCAAGGAAGGGGGGCCCTATGGCTACACCTTC.

This sequence joins TRBV4-3 and TRBJ2-5, with TRBD2 identical over 10 bases. Per the germline V gene, CDR1 is LGHNA and CDR2 is YSLEER. The CDR3 runs 19 residues. J gave up 4 bases and V 4 bases, and 18 bases lay outside the gene matches. The DNA for the CDR3 is TGCGCCAGCAGCCCTTCCCTGGACAGCGGGGGGGCCGGGGGAGAGACCCAGTACTTC. Residues: CASSPSLDSGGAGGETQYF.

This clonotype was counted many times. The chain joins TRBV29-1 to TRBJ2-7, with TRBD2 as a possible D gene (6 bases). V was clipped by 6 bases and J by 4 bases, with 10 bases between them. This CDR3 has 11 residues. The germline V gene has CDR1 SQVTM and CDR2 ANQGSEA. Written as DNA, the CDR3 is TGCAGCGTCATCAGCGGGTACGAGCAGTACTTC. Amino acids: CSVISGYEQYF.

Comment on this clonotype: A much larger clone sits a single nucleotide away, making a read error possible. The chain uses TRBV7-6 and TRBJ2-7, with D uncertain. CDR3 length equals 13 residues. V was clipped by 3 bases and J by 3 bases, with 9 bases between them. Per germline, CDR1 SGHVS and CDR2 FNYEAQ. The CDR3 nucleotides are TGTGCCAGCAGCTTTACACCAGACTACGAGCAGTACTTC. It codes for CASSFTPDYEQYF.

Concerning this clonotype: At one end, the junction sequence differs from germline, possibly due to a read error. This rearrangement joins TRBV2 to TRBJ2-7; D is possibly TRBD2 (6 bases). This CDR3 contains 15 residues. Looked up from germline, CDR1 is SNHLY and CDR2 is FYNNEI. Written as DNA, the CDR3 is TGTGCCGGCAGTGAGGGTCGGGGAGGACCCTACGAGCAGTACTTC. It is translated as CAGSEGRGGPYEQYF.